What follows are 8 T cell receptor beta chains derived from one specimen sequenced in a study of T cells in localized non-small cell lung cancer. Clones were sequenced by immunoSEQ multiplex PCR, and TCRdb holds only the in-frame ones, with some missing. The data contain 40,000 to 60,000 clones, about 76% of them singletons. The sample was peripheral blood mononuclear cells, taken before any cancer treatment. Receptors originate from a man aged 35 to 69 with stage III lung adenocarcinoma.

This chain uses TRBV6-5 with TRBJ1-1; D is possibly TRBD1 (5 bases). Per germline, CDR1 MNHEY and CDR2 SVGAGI. The CDR3 length is 15 residues. Trimming cost V 6 bases and J 10 bases, with 24 bases left between them. The CDR3 coding sequence is TGTGCCAGCAGGGAACAATCCTACAGGCCGGACGGAGCTTTCTTT. Amino acid sequence: CASREQSYRPDGAFF.

The gene calls are TRBV5-1 and TRBJ2-3; the D gene is possibly TRBD1 (6 bases). CDR1 and CDR2 from the germline V gene are SGHRS and YFSETQ. V was cut by 2 bases and J by 3 bases, with 10 bases left in between. The CDR3 has 14 residues. The CDR3 nucleotides read TGCGCCAGCAGCTTAAAACAGGGTACAGATACGCAGTATTTT. Translation: CASSLKQGTDTQYF.

V gene TRBV5-1 combines with J gene TRBJ2-4; 8 bases fit TRBD2. V was pared by 1 base and J by 9 bases, with 6 bases of the junction left unmatched. Germline CDR1 reads SGHRS; CDR2 reads YFSETQ. CDR3 size: 14 residues. DNA of the CDR3: TGCGCCAGCAGCTTGCGGGAGGGGTATGGCATTCAGTACTTC. Translation: CASSLREGYGIQYF.

About this clone: Relative to the germline gene, one junction end is altered; a read error may explain this. The chain uses TRBV10-3 and TRBJ1-5, with D tentatively TRBD1 (5 bases). The CDR3 contains 17 residues. CDR1 and CDR2 from the germline V gene are ENHRY and SYGVKD. Written as DNA, the CDR3 is TGTGCCAGCAGTGAATGGGGGGGGTACATCAGCAATCAGCCCCAGCATTTT. Translating gives CASSEWGGYISNQPQHF.

The DNA of the CDR3 is TGTGCCAGCAGTTACTCCGCCAAGGGACAGCACGAGCAGTACTTC. This sequence encodes CASSYSAKGQHEQYF. The chain uses TRBV6-5 and TRBJ2-7, with TRBD1 identical over 7 bases. V dropped 0 bases and J dropped 5; count of bases not matched to a gene: 7. Germline CDR1 and CDR2: MNHEY and SVGAGI. The CDR3 length is 15 residues.

This clone was picked up a small number of times. A read error is possible here, since a much larger clone lies one base away. The chain recombines TRBV4-2 with TRBJ1-1; weak D call: TRBD1 (5 bases). Trimming stripped 0 bases from V and 5 bases from J, with 13 bases between. Looked up from germline, CDR1 is LGHNA and CDR2 is YNFKEQ. The CDR3 contains 15 residues. CDR3 sequence reads: CASSQDQGVGTEAFF. In DNA form, the CDR3 reads TGTGCCAGCAGCCAAGATCAAGGGGTGGGAACTGAAGCTTTCTTT.

This clone was found a few times. The chain uses TRBV11-3 and TRBJ2-1, with D uncertain. V was trimmed by 3 bases and J by 0 bases, leaving 6 bases between them. There are 14 residues in the CDR3. The V gene's germline CDR1 is SGHNT and CDR2 YENEEA. CDR3: CASSLTSSYNEQFF. The CDR3, as DNA: TGTGCCAGCAGCTTGACGAGCTCCTACAATGAGCAGTTCTTC.

The chain combines TRBV19 with TRBJ1-4; 8 bases are shared with TRBD1. CDR1 is LNHDA and CDR2 is SQIVND in the germline V gene (reference sequence). This CDR3 has 15 amino acids. The J segment lost 7 bases and the V segment lost 7 bases, leaving 11 bases of the junction unmatched. The CDR3 DNA sequence: TGTGCCAGTACCGGACAGGGACGGGAAAGTGAAAAACTGTTTTTT. Encoded protein: CASTGQGRESEKLFF.